The rows below give T cell receptor beta chains drawn from one sample of a study of cytomegalovirus exposure and HLA in healthy donors. TCRdb's table, derived via immunoSEQ multiplex PCR, lists solely in-frame clones and lacks some. Here the sample spans over 100,000 clones, just under 70% being singletons. Sequenced input: PBMCs. The receptors originated from a man aged 30-40 years in good health and CMV-seropositive. Each CDR3 is given with its conserved first and last residue. Fields, in order: D gene, V gene, J gene, CDR3 protein. D genes are given only for firm matches.

NA	TRBV14	TRBJ1-2	CASSQAGNYGYTF
TRBD2	TRBV4-2	TRBJ2-3	CASSQDLAGGTDTQYF
NA	TRBV13	TRBJ2-7	CASSLGQGPYEQYF
NA	TRBV6-5	TRBJ2-3	CASRRVAAPDTQYF
NA	TRBV30	TRBJ1-6	CAWSVRRVSDNSPLHF
NA	TRBV6-5	TRBJ1-5	CASSYLGLNQPQHF
TRBD1	TRBV6-5	TRBJ1-2	CASSSGQGHLNYGYTF
NA	TRBV6-5	TRBJ1-1	CASSYSRVYTEAFF
NA	TRBV2	TRBJ1-1	CASSEDTEAFF
NA	TRBV9	TRBJ2-1	CASNIAESSYNEQFF
NA	TRBV9	TRBJ2-5	CASSVGLGGSGAHQETQYF
TRBD1	TRBV28	TRBJ1-2	CASSLRGDSYYGYTF
TRBD1	TRBV9	TRBJ2-1	CASSADRDYEQFF
TRBD1	TRBV7-2	TRBJ1-1	CASSPGQGIEAFF
TRBD1	TRBV11-2	TRBJ1-3	CASSVQGQPGSGNTIYF
NA	TRBV10-3	TRBJ1-5	CATGRGTQPQHF
TRBD1	TRBV4-2	TRBJ1-2	CASSHADREVSYGYTF
TRBD1	TRBV4-1	TRBJ2-1	CASSQDPGQGNNEQFF
TRBD2	TRBV18	TRBJ2-7	CASSPGGERGKYEQYF
TRBD1	TRBV30	TRBJ1-2	CAWRTRQGNYGYTF
TRBD2	TRBV10-3	TRBJ2-2	CATTPGLAGAPDNTGELFF
TRBD1	TRBV11-3	TRBJ1-1	CASSLRRGQGTEAFF
NA	TRBV28	TRBJ2-3	CASSPFNSFTRPSTDTQYF
NA	TRBV7-2	TRBJ2-2	CASSLGTWNTGELFF
NA	TRBV27	TRBJ2-1	CASSSSSITFSYNEQFF
TRBD2	TRBV5-1	TRBJ2-1	CASSRRWTSGGVNEQFF
TRBD1	TRBV7-2	TRBJ2-7	CASSEGTGPYEQYF
TRBD2	TRBV29-1	TRBJ2-3	CSALAGYGDTQYF
NA	TRBV5-4	TRBJ2-2	CASKVGSSANTGELFF
NA	TRBV18	TRBJ1-1	CASSPRRENTEAFF
NA	TRBV11-1	TRBJ1-1	CASSQTRIVRSHTEAFF
NA	TRBV4-1	TRBJ2-4	CASSQVGSGVTSRDIQYF
TRBD2	TRBV5-1	TRBJ2-3	CASSLGTSGTDTQYF
TRBD1	TRBV6-1	TRBJ2-2	CASTGQGPTGELFF
TRBD2	TRBV9	TRBJ2-3	CASSVTSGSRDTQYF
TRBD1	TRBV27	TRBJ2-7	CASSITGVVPYEQYF
NA	TRBV12-5	TRBJ1-1	CASGWWERGTEAFF
TRBD2	TRBV19	TRBJ2-2	CASSIPSPTSGRRTGELFF
NA	TRBV19	TRBJ2-5	CATRRPGETQYF
NA	TRBV4-3	TRBJ1-5	CASSQFWTGVDQPQHF
TRBD1	TRBV5-1	TRBJ2-7	CASSLGRSPGQGDYEQYF
NA	TRBV21-1	TRBJ2-1	CASSKRASGAPRSYNEQFF
NA	TRBV7-2	TRBJ1-2	CASSLDSQGYGYTF
NA	TRBV5-1	TRBJ2-5	CASSEGGRSWETQYF
NA	TRBV7-2	TRBJ1-2	CASSPQAARGYTF
NA	TRBV28	TRBJ1-1	CASSLRQAGSTEAFF
TRBD1	TRBV29-1	TRBJ1-4	CSARDRNEKLFF
NA	TRBV5-4	TRBJ2-3	CASRGPTDGGPTDTQYF
TRBD2	TRBV13	TRBJ2-4	CASSSARLAGEWDIQYF
TRBD2	TRBV18	TRBJ2-1	CASSLLLAGGSYNEQFF
NA	TRBV6-6	TRBJ1-4	CASSYYRGTNEKLFF
NA	TRBV7-8	TRBJ1-6	CASSLAEGSPLHF
TRBD1	TRBV7-3	TRBJ1-2	CASSSGTATNYGYTF